This T cell receptor beta chain was profiled in a study of blood T cell repertoires in COVID-19. Study details: Material from acute and convalescent COVID-19 was sourced from the United States, Italy and Spain. Sample material is recorded as cDNA or gDNA derived from T cells, B-cell-depleted T cells, or PBMCs.

Per the original methods: Reference gene primers were amplified, and this amplification served to estimate nucleated cell counts. The method was immunoSEQ multiplex PCR; TCRdb's version includes in-frame clones alone and lacks a portion of them. That table furnishes V, J and clone size, whereas the DNA furnished D and trimming. The repertoire holds some 240,000 clones, 80% seen once, with roughly 13% in the top ten. Germline V gives CDR1 MNHNS, CDR2 SASEGT. This CDR3 has 14 residues. The trim removed 6 bases at V and 7 bases at J, leaving 4 bases unmatched. V and J are TRBV6-1 and TRBJ2-7; 15 bases match TRBD2. Material: peripheral blood. The clonotype comes from a human donor in a cohort sampled during active COVID-19. The CDR3 region has the DNA TGTGCCAGCAGAGGACTAGCGGGGGGGAGTGAGCAGTACTTC. This gives the protein CASRGLAGGSEQYF.